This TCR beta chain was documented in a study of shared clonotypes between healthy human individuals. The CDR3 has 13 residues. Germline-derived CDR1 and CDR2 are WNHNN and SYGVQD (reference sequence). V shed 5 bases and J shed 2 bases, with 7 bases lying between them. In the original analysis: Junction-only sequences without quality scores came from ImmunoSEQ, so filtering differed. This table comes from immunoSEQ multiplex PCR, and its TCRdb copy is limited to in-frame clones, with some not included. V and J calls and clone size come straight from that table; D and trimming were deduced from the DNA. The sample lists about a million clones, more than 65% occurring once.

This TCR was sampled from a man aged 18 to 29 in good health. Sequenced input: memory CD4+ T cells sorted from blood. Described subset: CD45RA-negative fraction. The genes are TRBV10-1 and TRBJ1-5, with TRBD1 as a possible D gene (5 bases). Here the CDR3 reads CASSQGGNQPQHF. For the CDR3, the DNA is TGCGCCAGCAGTCAAGGGGGCAATCAGCCCCAGCATTTT.